This TCR beta chain was profiled in a study of OX40 agonist ivuxolimab in advanced cancers. Germline V gene lookup returns CDR1 LNHDA and CDR2 SQIVND (reference sequence). Losses at the gene ends were 7 bases for V and 8 bases for J; bases not matched to a gene: 11. This CDR3 is built from 14 residues. Some clones are missing from TCRdb's copy, which holds only in-frame ones; the method was immunoSEQ multiplex PCR. Of tens of thousands of clones listed, around 89% are singletons. Sequencing was performed on CD4+ or CD8+ T cells sorted from blood, taken in a trial of the OX40 agonist ivuxolimab. This sequence was found in an adult with an advanced solid tumor such as melanoma, head and neck, liver or kidney cancer. The chain has TRBV19 and TRBJ2-1, with 7 bases that match TRBD2. In nucleotides, the CDR3 is TGTGCCAGTAAAAAGGAGGCGGGAGTGTATGAGCAGTTCTTC. Protein: CASKKEAGVYEQFF.